The text below deals with one T cell receptor beta chain. Its target is not known. As originally analysed: ImmunoSEQ junction-only sequences lacked quality scores, so their filtering differed. Produced via immunoSEQ multiplex PCR; TCRdb's table is partial and in-frame only. V, J and clone size were drawn from that table, and D and trimming were deduced from the DNA. The repertoire has roughly 2.5 million clones, more than 80% of them found once; the top ten carry over 0.12%. The entry originates in a study of shared clonotypes between healthy human individuals. Per the germline V gene, CDR1 is MNHEY and CDR2 is SMNVEV (reference sequence). V gave up 5 bases and J gave up 4 bases, with 21 bases separating them. This CDR3 contains 17 residues. Study observations and caveats: Generally, estimated richness proved larger in naive subsets than it did in memory subsets. Read depth was anticipated to influence clonotype sharing among donors.

The V gene is TRBV27, the J gene TRBJ1-5; D is possibly TRBD1 (6 bases). Sequencing input: naive CD4+ T cells sorted from blood. The subset is: CD45RA+ positively selected. This sequence was found in a man aged 18 to 29 in good health. CDR3 bases: TGTGCCAGCAGTCCCGCCCGACAAAGAGGGGGTAATCAGCCCCAGCATTTT. Translating gives CASSPARQRGGNQPQHF.